This T cell receptor beta chain is from a study of shared clonotypes between healthy human individuals (dated by TCRdb to 2018 to 2020). For the study in its entirety: A couple of women and a few men aged 18 to 49 years were included in the cohort. For each donor, three plates each were used for CD4 naive and CD4 memory, two plates were used for CD8 naive, and one plate was used for CD8 memory. Blood TCR repertoires of several healthy adults were deeply sequenced to estimate repertoire size and the extent of clonotype sharing between individuals. To increase sequencing depth and limit assay-specific biases, TCR repertoire library preparation and sequencing were carried out by different laboratories using diverse techniques. Leukapheresis yielded between about 0.85 and 10 billion PBMCs per donor. The study at large found these results: Pairwise subsampling led to the expectation that sequencing depth would affect the degree of clonotype sharing among donors. Even with the large sequencing depth, rarefaction of the sorted-subset datasets indicated that sequencing was incomplete. Compared with non-shared clonotypes, clonotypes shared by all four sorted-subset donors had higher generation probabilities. Sharing across four donors was observed for around 5% of naive CD4, over 3% of naive CD8, 2.3% of memory CD4, and about 0.4% of memory CD8 clonotypes. Sampling was restricted to blood, and TCR repertoires in tissues likely differ from the TCR repertoires found in blood. The small number of donors limited the genetic and exposure-history diversity represented. Estimated clonotype richness was generally larger for naive than for memory subsets.

Reading the germline V gene gives CDR1 SGHTA and CDR2 FQGNSA. V and J are truncated by 5 bases and 0 bases respectively, leaving an intervening sequence of 14 bases. The CDR3 runs 16 residues from the cysteine to the phenylalanine. The sequence is cut down to CDR3 DNA, 48 bases in frame from base 1. A remark on this clone: Its binding antigen is unknown. No base quality information exists; no much larger clone differs at one position.

Using the deep immunoSEQ assay, multiplex PCR amplified TCR CDR3 regions from genomic DNA. Genomic DNA extracted from each cell subset was distributed evenly over all wells of several immunoSEQ 96-well plates, and each plate served as one replicate. For sorted subsets, each replicate PCR was loaded with about 0.2 ug genomic DNA, equivalent to some 31,000 T cell genomes. Purified libraries were quantified with a Qubit 3.0 fluorometer, sized on a Bioanalyzer 2100, and re-quantified with the KAPA Library Quantification kit. Every immunoSEQ 96-well plate was sequenced on a separate single-read 150-cycle Illumina NextSeq 550 flow cell. The authors' pipeline ran thus. Because only junctional sequences without quality scores were contained in the immunoSEQ output, filtering matching that applied to full-length reads could not be performed. To assign V/J genes and CDR3, sequences were annotated using PyIR, a Python wrapper for IgBLAST v1.9, with IMGT germline references. Reads were removed for weak V/J assignments (E-value above 1e-6), missing CDR3, stop codons, out-of-frame junctions, or ambiguous translated residues. V3J clonotypes were defined by identical inferred V gene, J gene, and CDR3 amino acid sequence. The percentage overlap between two repertoires was calculated by dividing the number of shared unique clonotypes by the size of the smaller repertoire. Repertoire richness was assessed with RTK rarefaction, the Chao1 estimator, and Recon v2.1 estimates of unobserved clonotypes. Generation probabilities for all TCRbeta clonotypes obtained by the gDNA method from a handful of donors were computed using OLGA. The table comes from immuneACCESS by way of TCRdb, which keeps in-frame sequences with V and J called. Part of the clones is missing from these tables; in studies checked, under half for an unresolved V gene and the rest for unknown reasons. V and J calls and clone size are those listed in that table; D and trimming were worked out from the DNA. This sample is represented by some 900,000 clones; around three quarters of them were singletons. The ten most abundant clones make up 1.5% of the sample.

The donors were healthy, HIV-negative adults who had no recently reported acute infections or vaccinations. Every donor was a Caucasian adult living in Nashville, Tennessee, USA. CD4+ T cells were enriched by magnetic negative selection, after which naive cells were positively selected on CD45RA and the negative fraction was taken as the memory subset. After blood collection by leukapheresis, PBMCs were isolated using Ficoll-Histopaque density gradient centrifugation and then cryopreserved in the vapor phase of liquid nitrogen. Analytical flow cytometry was used to check the purity and quantity of each magnetically sorted T cell population. From each sorted fraction, genomic DNA was isolated and quantified by UV absorbance on a Nanodrop 2000c.

The specimen sequenced was memory CD4+ T cells sorted from blood. The cell subset or site label, as the study defines it: CD45RA-negative fraction. The chain employs TRBV7-2 and TRBJ2-1; no D segment can be confidently identified. This TCR was recovered from a man aged 18 to 30 in good health. This receptor has the CDR3 CASSPRTASSYNEQFF. The bases are TGTGCCAGCAGCCCCCGGACCGCTAGCTCCTACAATGAGCAGTTCTTC. Full variable domain (CDR3 extended with the reference TRBV7-2 and TRBJ2-1 proteins): GAGVSQSPSNKVTEKGKDVELRCDPISGHTALYWYRQSLGQGLEFLIYFQGNSAPDKSGLPSDRFSAERTGGSVSTLTIQRTQQEDSAVYLCASSPRTASSYNEQFFGPGTRLTVL.